The 17 T cell receptor beta chains given below trace back to one sample, sequenced in a study of blood T cell repertoires in COVID-19. Here immunoSEQ multiplex PCR was the method, and the copy in TCRdb shows in-frame clones only, minus some. The sample holds over 150,000 clones, around 85% seen once. The sequenced material came from peripheral blood. The receptors were gathered from a man between 60 and 75 years old with COVID-19, enrolled during active disease.

The rearrangement joins TRBV24-1 to TRBJ2-2; 8 nucleotides line up with TRBD1. CDR1 is KGHDR, CDR2 SFDVKD, per germline. CDR3 size: 17 residues. V dropped 4 bases and J dropped 4; count of bases not matched to a gene: 10. Written as DNA, the CDR3 is TGTGCCACCAGTGACCAGGACAGGGTGGGACCCACCGGGGAGCTGTTTTTT. Protein: CATSDQDRVGPTGELFF.

CDR3 bases: TGCGCCAGCAGCTCGAGGGGGGGCGCTGGGGCCAACGTCCTGACTTTC. Translating it yields CASSSRGGAGANVLTF. The rearrangement uses TRBV5-1 and TRBJ2-6; perhaps TRBD2 as D (7 bases). CDR1 SGHRS and CDR2 YFSETQ come from the germline V gene. Trimming pared 3 bases from V and 2 bases from J, leaving 12 bases between. This CDR3 is 16 amino acids long.

This chain links TRBV12-3 or TRBV12-4 with TRBJ1-2, with D tentatively TRBD1 (6 bases). There are 12 residues in the CDR3. V was clipped by 4 bases and J by 8 bases, with 11 bases between them. The DNA of the CDR3 is TGTGCCAGCAGTTCCCCCAGGGGAGGCTACACCTTC. Translating it yields CASSSPRGGYTF.

The V gene is TRBV9, the J gene TRBJ1-1, with a tentative D call TRBD1 (5 bases). Germline V gives CDR1 SGDLS, CDR2 YYNGEE. The CDR3 is made up of 13 amino acids. V was clipped by 4 bases and J by 11 bases, with 18 bases between them. The CDR3 coding sequence is TGTGCCAGCAGCCTTGACGGGGGTTCCGTTGCTTTCTTT. Encoded protein: CASSLDGGSVAFF.

The chain joins TRBV18 to TRBJ1-1; maybe TRBD1 (5 bases). V gave up 5 bases and J gave up 4 bases, with 20 bases separating them. Germline V lookup: CDR1 KGHSH, CDR2 LQKENI. The CDR3 runs 16 residues. CDR3 bases: TGTGCCAGCTCATTTAGCGGGACGGCCTTAGGCACTGAAGCTTTCTTT. The encoded protein is CASSFSGTALGTEAFF.

A few counts support this clone. The chain uses TRBV7-8 and TRBJ1-1; D is perhaps TRBD1 (5 bases). Trimming cost V 4 bases and J 0 bases, with 18 bases left between them. The CDR3 runs to 17 residues. Per germline, CDR1 SGHVS and CDR2 FQNEAQ. This CDR3 reads CASSSSPQGVLNTEAFF. The DNA for the CDR3 is TGTGCCAGCAGCTCATCACCCCAGGGCGTGTTGAACACTGAAGCTTTCTTT.

This chain connects TRBV18 to TRBJ2-3; TRBD2 aligns across 11 bases. Losses at the gene ends were 6 bases for V and 1 base for J; bases not matched to a gene: 6. Germline loops: CDR1 KGHSH, CDR2 LQKENI. The CDR3 extends over 16 amino acids. The CDR3 DNA reads as TGTGCCAGCTCCCAGACTAGCGGGATGCGCACAGATACGCAGTATTTT. It codes for CASSQTSGMRTDTQYF.

This clone appeared a single time. V gene TRBV5-6 combines with J gene TRBJ2-3; no reliable D call. The germline V gene encodes CDR1 SGHDT and CDR2 YYEEEE. Trimming shortened V by 0 bases and J by 5 bases, and 7 bases separated the two germline ends. The CDR3 has 13 residues. CDR3 sequence (DNA): TGTGCCAGCAGCTTGGAGGCTAGAGATACGCAGTATTTT. It specifies CASSLEARDTQYF. The whole variable domain, filled in from reference TRBV5-6 and TRBJ2-3, reads DAGVTQSPTHLIKTRGQQVTLRCSPKSGHDTVSWYQQALGQGPQFIFQYYEEEERQRGNFPDRFSGHQFPNYSSELNVNALLLGDSALYLCASSLEARDTQYFGPGTRLTVL.

This rearrangement joins TRBV18 to TRBJ1-5, with 7 nucleotides matching TRBD1. This CDR3 contains 14 residues. V was clipped by 5 bases and J by 3 bases; unmatched bases: 4. Germline loops: CDR1 KGHSH, CDR2 LQKENI. The CDR3 DNA follows: TGTGCCAGCTCATCAGGGGGATACAATCAGCCCCAGCATTTT. This encodes CASSSGGYNQPQHF.

The chain joins TRBV5-1 to TRBJ1-1, with D perhaps TRBD1 (5 bases). The CDR3 is 15 amino acids. The V and J ends lost 0 bases and 4 bases respectively, with 13 bases between them. Germline V gene sequence: CDR1 SGHRS, CDR2 YFSETQ. CDR3 region: CASSLAAGQGTEAFF. CDR3 DNA sequence: TGCGCCAGCAGCTTGGCAGCAGGGCAGGGCACTGAAGCTTTCTTT. The whole variable domain, remainder taken from reference TRBV5-1 and TRBJ1-1, is KAGVTQTPRYLIKTRGQQVTLSCSPISGHRSVSWYQQTPGQGLQFLFEYFSETQRNKGNFPGRFSGRQFSNSRSEMNVSTLELGDSALYLCASSLAAGQGTEAFFGQGTRLTVV.

The J gene is TRBJ2-2, the V gene TRBV7-9; D not resolved. The V gene lost 2 bases and the J gene lost 4 bases, with 5 bases spanning the gap. Germline CDR1 is SEHNR and CDR2 is FQNEAQ (reference sequence). The CDR3 has 13 residues. Here the CDR3 reads CASSLTGTGELFF. DNA for the CDR3: TGTGCCAGCAGCTTAACTGGCACCGGGGAGCTGTTTTTT. The variable domain in full, completed from reference TRBV7-9 and TRBJ2-2, reads DTGVSQNPRHKITKRGQNVTFRCDPISEHNRLYWYRQTLGQGPEFLTYFQNEAQLEKSRLLSDRFSAERPKGSFSTLEIQRTEQGDSAMYLCASSLTGTGELFFGEGSRLTVL.

This rearrangement joins TRBV4-3 to TRBJ2-7, with 7 bases fitting TRBD2. The V segment lost 5 bases and the J segment 3 bases; nucleotides outside the gene matches: 10. Germline V CDR1 and CDR2: LGHNA, YSLEER. The CDR3 is made up of 15 amino acids. Here the CDR3 reads CASSATSGGGYEQYF. The CDR3 bases are TGCGCCAGCAGCGCCACATCTGGCGGGGGCTACGAGCAGTACTTC.

With regard to this clone: This sample includes further DNA sequences coding for the same CDR3. The genes are TRBV6-5 and TRBJ1-3, with D perhaps matching TRBD1 (6 bases). V lost 6 bases to trimming and J lost 3 bases, with 12 bases between them. Germline V gene sequence: CDR1 MNHEY, CDR2 SVGAGI. The CDR3 totals 14 residues. The DNA of the CDR3 is TGTGCCAGCAGCCCACAGGGCTTTGGAAACACCATATATTTT. It translates to CASSPQGFGNTIYF.

The V and J genes are TRBV11-1 and TRBJ2-2, with D perhaps TRBD2 (5 bases). The germline V gene encodes CDR1 SGHAT and CDR2 FQDESV (reference sequence). Trimming removed 1 base from V and 4 bases from J, with 10 bases in between. CDR3 size: 15 residues. The DNA for the CDR3 is TGTGCCAGCAGCTTAGGGACTCGGAGCACCGGGGAGCTGTTTTTT. It translates to CASSLGTRSTGELFF. Complete variable domain (other parts from reference TRBV11-1 and TRBJ2-2): EAEVAQSPRYKITEKSQAVAFWCDPISGHATLYWYRQILGQGPELLVQFQDESVVDDSQLPKDRFSAERLKGVDSTLKIQPAELGDSAMYLCASSLGTRSTGELFFGEGSRLTVL.

This clone was seen only a few times. The J gene is TRBJ1-5, the V gene TRBV7-9; 9 bases agree with TRBD1. The CDR3 has 16 residues. V dropped 5 bases and J dropped 2; count of bases not matched to a gene: 7. Looked up from germline, CDR1 is SEHNR and CDR2 is FQNEAQ (reference sequence). In nucleotides, the CDR3 is TGTGCCAGCAGCAGCAAAGGGGACAGGGGCAATCAGCCCCAGCATTTT. Translated: CASSSKGDRGNQPQHF.

V is TRBV9 and J is TRBJ1-1, with TRBD1 identical over 10 bases. Germline V gene sequence: CDR1 SGDLS, CDR2 YYNGEE. Trimming at V came to 3 bases and at J to 4 bases, leaving 6 bases not matched to a gene. The CDR3 is 15 amino acids. The CDR3 region is CASSAQGQGSTEAFF. DNA of the CDR3: TGTGCCAGCAGCGCCCAGGGACAGGGGAGCACTGAAGCTTTCTTT.

This clone occurred a few times. The gene calls are TRBV6-5 and TRBJ2-1, with unresolved D. Germline CDR1 and CDR2: MNHEY and SVGAGI. The CDR3 sequence is 11 residues long. Deletions cut 6 bases from V and 6 bases from J, with 6 bases between. The CDR3 bases are TGTGCCAGCAGGGTCGGCAATGAGCAGTTCTTC. The encoded protein is CASRVGNEQFF.